This T cell receptor beta chain was recovered during a study of T cell responses to AZD1222 COVID-19 vaccine. Findings and caveats of the study: Vaccine-associated CD4 TCRs ranged over spike, dominating at 160-218 and 743-854.

The germline V gene has CDR1 SQVTM and CDR2 ANQGSEA. This CDR3 comprises 14 residues. V was shortened by 3 bases and J by 5 bases, with 14 bases between the two germline ends. In its sample, this clone was seen once. Its target is unknown. Some clones are missing from TCRdb's copy, which holds only in-frame ones; the method was immunoSEQ multiplex PCR. The table has some 120,000 clones, about 89% seen once. The receptor comes from an adult in good health. This specimen was peripheral blood, taken on day 0 of MenACWY control vaccination. This chain uses TRBV29-1 with TRBJ2-1; tentative D call: TRBD2 (5 bases). CDR3: CSVEGSEWNNEQFF. CDR3 nucleotide sequence: TGCAGCGTTGAGGGGAGCGAATGGAACAATGAGCAGTTCTTC.